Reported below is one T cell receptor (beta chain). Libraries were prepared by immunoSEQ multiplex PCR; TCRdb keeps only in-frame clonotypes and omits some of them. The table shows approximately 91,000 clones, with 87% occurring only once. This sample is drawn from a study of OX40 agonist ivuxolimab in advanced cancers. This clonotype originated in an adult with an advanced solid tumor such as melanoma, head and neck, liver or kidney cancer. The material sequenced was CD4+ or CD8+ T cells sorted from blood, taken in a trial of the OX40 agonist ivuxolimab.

This CDR3 reads CASSVSAAYGYTF. CDR3 coding DNA: TGTGCCAGCAGCGTCTCGGCAGCCTATGGCTACACCTTC. The rearrangement uses TRBV14 and TRBJ1-2; D not certain. Looked up from germline, CDR1 is SGHDN and CDR2 is FVKESK. This CDR3 spans 13 amino acids. The V and J ends lost 5 bases and 4 bases respectively, with 11 bases between them.